This entry features one T cell receptor beta chain sequence. The specificity of this receptor is unknown. Base-call qualities are not available, and no considerably larger clone is one nucleotide away. Libraries were constructed by PCR. Sequencing took place on an Illumina MiSeq. Purification of total RNA was performed with the Qiagen AllPrep DNA/RNA kit. Reads from multiple sequencing runs of the same library were pooled before analysis. The paper's processing steps were these. Reads were retained only if the reads had an exact TCR constant sequence, and the retained reads were trimmed to 150 nt and grouped according to their 12-nt molecular barcodes. Reads inside each barcode group were sub-clustered using a 15% Levenshtein threshold, and a quality-weighted consensus sequence was constructed for each RNA molecule. Non-functional sequences were excluded, and lower-count sequences lying one edit away from another sequence were also excluded. On the basis of fitting two negative binomial distributions, barcode sub-clusters with fewer than 20% of the maximum read count were discarded. The raw public data were reprocessed by TCRdb itself: fastp quality trimming at Q25, MiXCR clonotype calling, in-frame beta chains only. Entries are consolidated by CDR3 protein sequence, retaining the most common genes and DNA. These V and J calls derive from TCRdb rather than the authors' analysis. Within this sample are some 40,000 distinct CDR3 sequences, with about 18% of them counted one time only. Clones ranked in the top ten supply roughly 7.7% of the sample.

These data come from a study of molecular identifiers for immune sequencing clone quantification (dated by TCRdb to 2016 to 2019). As for the study more broadly: In a replicate experiment, RNA from roughly 20,000 or 100,000 naive CD8 T cells was split into five aliquots, four of which were sequenced. CD8 T cells were used in a methods study to benchmark molecular-identifier clustering-based TCR repertoire sequencing (MIDCIRS) and TCR RNA copy counting.

Including the terminal cysteine and phenylalanine, the CDR3 comprises 14 residues. Just CDR3 DNA is preserved here, 42 bases in frame from base 1. The germline ends are 10 bases apart after V is trimmed by 5 bases and J by 3 bases. Sequences MNHEY (CDR1) and SVGAGI (CDR2) are obtained from the germline V gene. Study-wide conclusions, independent of this receptor: Highly expanded clone sizes could be underestimated if identical TCR molecules share a barcode. In CMV-specific effector cells, clones with more than 20 RNA copies contained over 99% of molecules, whereas in naive cells such clones contained under 1% of molecules. A single cell's worth of spiked-in Jurkat TCR RNA was reported detectable even among some 920,000 naive CD8 T cells. Approximately 3 recovered TCR RNA copies per cell were obtained by modeling, versus about ten by digital PCR, implying a capture efficiency of about 30%. When barcode sub-clustering was not used, chimeric consensus sequences inflated TCR diversity, with chimeras reaching as high as 47%.

Naive CD8 T cells, defined as CD8+CD4-CCR7+CD45RA+, were FACS-sorted into RLT Plus buffer on a BD FACSAria II. For a sensitivity comparison, a portion of naive CD8 T cell RNA was divided equally between MIDCIRS and a Smart-seq2-style 5'RACE protocol. CD8 T cells were enriched using RosetteSep CD8+ T Cell Enrichment Cocktail and Ficoll-Paque, and the enriched cells then underwent ACK red cell lysis. The sequenced sample consisted of naive CD8+ T cells from blood, with Jurkat cell RNA spiked in. The meaning of the sample's cell subset or site label: FACS-sorted CD8+CD4-CCR7+CD45RA+ naive T cells. This receptor chain uses TRBV6-5 and TRBJ1-4; the D gene remains uncertain. This clonotype originated in a human donor in good health. Some libraries in this study had Jurkat cell RNA spiked in. CDR3 sequence: CASSHEQSNEKLFF. The nucleotides are TGTGCCAGCAGTCACGAGCAGTCTAATGAAAAACTGTTTTTT.